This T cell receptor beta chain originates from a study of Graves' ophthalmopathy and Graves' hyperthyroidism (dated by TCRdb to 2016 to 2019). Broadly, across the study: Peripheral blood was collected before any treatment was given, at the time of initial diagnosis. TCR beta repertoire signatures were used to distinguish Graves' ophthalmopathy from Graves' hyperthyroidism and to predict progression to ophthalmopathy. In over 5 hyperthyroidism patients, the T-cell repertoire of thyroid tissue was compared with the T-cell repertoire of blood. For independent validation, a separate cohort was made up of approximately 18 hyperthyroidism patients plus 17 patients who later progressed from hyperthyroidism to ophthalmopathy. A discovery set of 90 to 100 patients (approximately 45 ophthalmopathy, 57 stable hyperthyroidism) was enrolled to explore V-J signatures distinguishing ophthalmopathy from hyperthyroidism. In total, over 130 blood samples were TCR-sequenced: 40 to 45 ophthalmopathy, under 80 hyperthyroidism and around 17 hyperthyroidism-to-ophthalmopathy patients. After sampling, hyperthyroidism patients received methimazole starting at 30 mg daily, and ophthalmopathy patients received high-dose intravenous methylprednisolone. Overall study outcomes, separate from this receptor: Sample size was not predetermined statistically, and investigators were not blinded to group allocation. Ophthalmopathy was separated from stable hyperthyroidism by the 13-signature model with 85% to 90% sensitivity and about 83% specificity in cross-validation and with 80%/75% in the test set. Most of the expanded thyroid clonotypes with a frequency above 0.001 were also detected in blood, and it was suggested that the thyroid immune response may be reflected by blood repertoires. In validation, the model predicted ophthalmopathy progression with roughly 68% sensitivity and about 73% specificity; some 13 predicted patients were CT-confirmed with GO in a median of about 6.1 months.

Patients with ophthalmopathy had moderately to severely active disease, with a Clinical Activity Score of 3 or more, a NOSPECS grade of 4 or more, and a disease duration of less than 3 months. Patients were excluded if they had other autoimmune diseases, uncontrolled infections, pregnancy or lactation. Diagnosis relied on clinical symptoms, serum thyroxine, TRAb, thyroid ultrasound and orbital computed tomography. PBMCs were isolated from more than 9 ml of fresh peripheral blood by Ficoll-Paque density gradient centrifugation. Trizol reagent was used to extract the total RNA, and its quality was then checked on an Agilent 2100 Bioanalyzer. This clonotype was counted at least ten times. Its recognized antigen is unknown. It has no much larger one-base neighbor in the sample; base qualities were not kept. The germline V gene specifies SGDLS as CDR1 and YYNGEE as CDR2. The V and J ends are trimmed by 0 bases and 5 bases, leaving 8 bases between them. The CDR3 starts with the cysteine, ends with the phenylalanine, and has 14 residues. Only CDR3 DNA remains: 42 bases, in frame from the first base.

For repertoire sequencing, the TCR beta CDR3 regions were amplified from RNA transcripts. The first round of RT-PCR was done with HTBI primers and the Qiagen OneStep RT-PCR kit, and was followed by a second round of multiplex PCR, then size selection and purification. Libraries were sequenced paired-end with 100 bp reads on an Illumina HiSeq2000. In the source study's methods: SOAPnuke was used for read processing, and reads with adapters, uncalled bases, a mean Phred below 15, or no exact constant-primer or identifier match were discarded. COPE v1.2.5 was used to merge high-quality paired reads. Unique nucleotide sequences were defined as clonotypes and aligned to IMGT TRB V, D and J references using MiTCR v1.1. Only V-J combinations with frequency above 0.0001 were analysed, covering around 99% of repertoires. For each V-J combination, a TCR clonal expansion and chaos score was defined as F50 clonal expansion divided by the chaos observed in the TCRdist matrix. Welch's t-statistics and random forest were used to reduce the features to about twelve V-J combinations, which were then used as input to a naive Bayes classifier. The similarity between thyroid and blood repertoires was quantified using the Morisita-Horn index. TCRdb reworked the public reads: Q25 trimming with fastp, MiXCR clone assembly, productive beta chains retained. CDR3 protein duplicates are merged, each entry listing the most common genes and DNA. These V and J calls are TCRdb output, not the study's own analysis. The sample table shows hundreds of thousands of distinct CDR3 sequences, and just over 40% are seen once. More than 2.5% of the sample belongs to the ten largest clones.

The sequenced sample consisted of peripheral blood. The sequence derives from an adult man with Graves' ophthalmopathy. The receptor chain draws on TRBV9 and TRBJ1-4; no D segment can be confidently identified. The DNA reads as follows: TGTGCCAGCAGCGTAGAGGGAGGAAATGAAAAACTGTTTTTT. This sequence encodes CASSVEGGNEKLFF.